This T cell receptor (beta chain) stems from a study of shared clonotypes between healthy human individuals. Trimming took 6 bases from V and 4 from J; bases not matched to a gene: 8. Germline CDR1 is SQVTM and CDR2 is ANQGSEA. This CDR3 is built from 13 residues. Turning to this clone: Its antigen is not identified.

Assay used: immunoSEQ multiplex PCR; TCRdb lists only in-frame clones, some missing. There are 2 million to 3 million clones in the sample; approximately 90% occur only once, and over 0.12% lies in the top ten. General study results and limits: Clonotypes that were shared across a handful of donors made up approximately 5% of naive CD4 clonotypes.

Sequencing was carried out using naive CD4+ T cells sorted from blood. Subset denoted: CD45RA+ positively selected. The chain combines TRBV29-1 with TRBJ1-2; 7 bases map to TRBD1. The TCR sequence derives from a man aged 18 to 35 in good health. CDR3 sequence reads: CSVGRQGVYGYTF. The CDR3, as DNA: TGCAGCGTGGGCCGACAGGGAGTCTATGGCTACACCTTC.